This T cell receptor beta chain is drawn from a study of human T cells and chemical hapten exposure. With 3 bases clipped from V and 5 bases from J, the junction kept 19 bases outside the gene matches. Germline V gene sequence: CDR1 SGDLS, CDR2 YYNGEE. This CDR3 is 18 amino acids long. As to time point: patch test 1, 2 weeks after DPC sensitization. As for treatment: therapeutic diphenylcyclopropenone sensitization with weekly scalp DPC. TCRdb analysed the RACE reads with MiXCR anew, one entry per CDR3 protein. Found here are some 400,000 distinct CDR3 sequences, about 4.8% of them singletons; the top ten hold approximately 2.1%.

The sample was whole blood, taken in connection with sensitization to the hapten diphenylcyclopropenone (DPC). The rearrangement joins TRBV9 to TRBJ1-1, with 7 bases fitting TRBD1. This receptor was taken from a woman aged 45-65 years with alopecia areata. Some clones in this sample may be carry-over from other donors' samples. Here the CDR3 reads CASSETPFTGAGGTEAFF. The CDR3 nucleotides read TGTGCCAGCAGCGAGACCCCCTTCACAGGGGCAGGAGGGACTGAAGCTTTCTTT.